Only a few counts were recorded for the clone carrying this T cell receptor beta chain. This entry is derived from a study of shared clonotypes between healthy human individuals. Sequenced by immunoSEQ multiplex PCR; TCRdb stores in-frame clones only, minus some. The sample includes about 2.2 million clones, 85% to 95% of them seen just once. Naive CD8 cells comprised CD45RO-negative, CCR7-positively selected cells, excluding terminally differentiated effector memory CD45RA+ cells. V lost 6 bases and J 7 bases, leaving 15 bases between the germline ends. There are 13 residues in the CDR3. Germline assignment: CDR1 MDHEN and CDR2 SYDVKM.

The receptor's source is a man aged 18 to 30 in good health. Some clones in this sample may be carry-over from other donors' samples. The specimen sequenced was naive CD8+ T cells from PBMCs. The chain joins TRBV28 to TRBJ1-2, with D unclear. As DNA, the CDR3 is TGTGCCAGCAGCCAAGCCCCGCCGGGTGGCTACACCTTC. Translation gives CASSQAPPGGYTF.